This is a list of T cell receptor beta chains from one sample in a study of T cell clones after liver transplantation. Clones were read by immunoSEQ multiplex PCR, and TCRdb kept only the in-frame ones, dropping some. The sample comprises about 51,000 clones, about nine tenths of which are singletons, and roughly 14% rests with the top ten. This specimen was CD8+ T cells from blood, taken 12 months after liver transplant. The receptor set was obtained from a human patient who received a liver transplant. Some of the T cells may derive from the graft donor. CDR3s include the opening cysteine and the closing phenylalanine or tryptophan. Fields, in order: V gene, J gene, clone size, D gene, CDR3 DNA, CDR3 protein. The D gene is left open where the match is weak. Rows give clone size only sometimes, using once, few, many, or a class for an expanded clone.

>TRBV21-1|TRBJ1-4|NA|NA
TGTGCCAGCAGCAACGGGGGGAGGTTTGAAAAACTGTTTTTT
CASSNGGRFEKLFF
>TRBV7-3|TRBJ2-5|NA|TRBD2
TGTGCCAGCAGCTTAGGGCTAGCGGGAGGAGAGACCCAGTACTTC
CASSLGLAGGETQYF
>TRBV6-5|TRBJ2-7|NA|NA
TGTGCCAGCAGTTACTCTGTGGGGCGCCTCTCCTACGAGCAGTACTTC
CASSYSVGRLSYEQYF
>TRBV9|TRBJ1-3|once|NA
TGTGCCAGCAGCGTAGAAGGGGCAACTGGAAACACCATATATTTT
CASSVEGATGNTIYF
>TRBV19|TRBJ2-1|NA|NA
TGTGCCAGTAGTATAAGCAGCTACAATGAGCAGTTCTTC
CASSISSYNEQFF
>TRBV27|TRBJ2-1|NA|NA
TGTGCCAGCAGTTTATCAGGGGCCTGGAATGAGCAGTTCTTC
CASSLSGAWNEQFF
>TRBV5-1|TRBJ2-3|many|TRBD2
TGCGCCAGCAGCTCACCTAGCGGGAGGGTCCTGGGCACAGATACGCAGTATTTT
CASSSPSGRVLGTDTQYF
>TRBV4-3|TRBJ2-3|NA|TRBD2
TGCGCCAGCAGCTATGGACTAGCGGCAGATACGCAGTATTTT
CASSYGLAADTQYF
>TRBV28|TRBJ2-7|NA|TRBD1
TGTGCCAGCAGTTCGGACAGGGGATATACCGCGCAGTACTTC
CASSSDRGYTAQYF
>TRBV14|TRBJ1-3|NA|NA
TGTGCCAGCAGCCAAGTAAATCGAAACTCTGGAAACACCATATATTTT
CASSQVNRNSGNTIYF
>TRBV27|TRBJ2-7|NA|NA
TGTGCCAGCAGTACTTGGGGTCCCTACGAGCAGTACTTC
CASSTWGPYEQYF
>TRBV4-1|TRBJ1-1|NA|NA
TGCGCCAGCAGCCAAGCCCCCATGAACACTGAAGCTTTCTTT
CASSQAPMNTEAFF
>TRBV18|TRBJ1-1|NA|NA
TGTGCCAGCTCACCTACAGGGTCGGTGGACACTGAAGCTTTCTTT
CASSPTGSVDTEAFF
>TRBV4-3|TRBJ2-7|NA|TRBD2
TGCGCCAGCAGCCAAGATCCTAGCGGGATAAACGAGCAGTACTTC
CASSQDPSGINEQYF
>TRBV15|TRBJ2-2|NA|TRBD2
TGTGCCACCAGCAGAGATTCGGGGGGTGAGACCGGGGAGCTGTTTTTT
CATSRDSGGETGELFF
>TRBV4-1|TRBJ2-7|once|TRBD1
TGCGCCAGCAGCCCGACAGGGCTTTACTACGAGCAGTACTTC
CASSPTGLYYEQYF
>TRBV7-6|TRBJ1-1|NA|NA
TGTGCCAGCAGCTTATATAGTAACACTGAAGCTTTCTTT
CASSLYSNTEAFF
>TRBV27|TRBJ2-1|once|NA
TGTGCCAGCAGTTTGATAGGCAGCAATGAGCAGTTCTTC
CASSLIGSNEQFF
>TRBV18|TRBJ2-7|NA|NA
TGTGCCAGCTCACCTTCTACCTACGAGCAGTACTTC
CASSPSTYEQYF
>TRBV27|TRBJ1-2|NA|NA
TGTGCCAGCAGTTTATCGAAAGGGGTGAGGGGCTACACCTTC
CASSLSKGVRGYTF